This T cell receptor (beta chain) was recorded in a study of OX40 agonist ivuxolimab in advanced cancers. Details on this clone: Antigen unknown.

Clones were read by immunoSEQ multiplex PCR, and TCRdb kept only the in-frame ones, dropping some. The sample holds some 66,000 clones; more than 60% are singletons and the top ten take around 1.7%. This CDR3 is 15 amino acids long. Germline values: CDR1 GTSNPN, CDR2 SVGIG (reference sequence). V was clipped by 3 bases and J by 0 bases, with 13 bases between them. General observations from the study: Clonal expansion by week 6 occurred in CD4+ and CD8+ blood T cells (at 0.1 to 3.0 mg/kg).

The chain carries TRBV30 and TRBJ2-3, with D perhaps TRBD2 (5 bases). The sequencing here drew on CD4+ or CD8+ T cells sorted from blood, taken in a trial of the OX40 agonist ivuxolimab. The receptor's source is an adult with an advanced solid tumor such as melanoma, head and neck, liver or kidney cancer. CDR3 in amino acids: CAWRVSGTSTDTQYF. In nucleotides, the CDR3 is TGTGCCTGGAGGGTCAGCGGCACTAGCACAGATACGCAGTATTTT.